What follows are 22 T cell receptor beta chains derived from one specimen sequenced in a study of T cell responses to AZD1222 COVID-19 vaccine. This table comes from immunoSEQ multiplex PCR, and its TCRdb copy is limited to in-frame clones, with some not included. The sample lists roughly 190,000 clones; approximately 90% were seen once. Sample: peripheral blood, taken 28 days after the second AZD1222 dose. These receptors were taken from an adult who received the AZD1222 COVID-19 vaccine.

The genes are TRBV7-2 and TRBJ2-7; D is undetermined. CDR1 is SGHTA and CDR2 is FQGNSA in the germline V gene. The CDR3 runs to 14 residues. With 3 bases removed from V and 12 bases from J, the gap between germline ends came to 21 bases. The CDR3 region is CASSLDGPRRVRYF. In DNA form, the CDR3 reads TGTGCCAGCAGCTTGGACGGTCCCCGGCGAGTGCGGTACTTC.

As for this clone: A much larger clonotype is one base distant, so this may be a read error. Other nucleotide sequences in the sample specify the same CDR3. The CDR3 reads CASSHPGVTNTEAFF. CDR3 sequence (DNA): TGTGCCAGCAGCCACCCAGGAGTAACGAACACTGAAGCCTTCTTT. The chain uses TRBV4-2 and TRBJ1-1, with D hard to call. CDR1 LGHNA and CDR2 YNFKEQ come from the germline V gene. The CDR3 runs to 15 residues.

The J gene is TRBJ1-2, the V gene TRBV9; weak D call: TRBD1 (6 bases). Per germline, CDR1 SGDLS and CDR2 YYNGEE. The CDR3 is 14 residues long. Trimming took off 3 bases at V and 0 bases at J, with 9 bases between the two ends. As DNA, the CDR3 is TGTGCCAGCAGCGCCCACAGGGCTAACTATGGCTACACCTTC. Its translation: CASSAHRANYGYTF.

This clone was seen only a few times. J is TRBJ2-6 and V is TRBV9; perhaps TRBD1 as D (5 bases). CDR3 length equals 17 residues. Germline V lookup: CDR1 SGDLS, CDR2 YYNGEE. With 3 bases removed from V and 0 bases from J, the gap between germline ends came to 13 bases. The CDR3, as DNA: TGTGCCAGCAGCGGACGACAGCTTTCCTCTGGGGCCAACGTCCTGACTTTC. This sequence encodes CASSGRQLSSGANVLTF.

This chain links TRBV3-1 (or the pseudogene TRBV3-2) with TRBJ1-2; 9 nucleotides align to TRBD1. The V gene end was trimmed by 7 bases and the J gene end by 2 bases; junction bases not matched to a gene: 5. Germline V gives CDR1 LGHDT, CDR2 YNNKEL (reference sequence). This CDR3 spans 14 amino acids. CDR3 sequence: CASTYGQGNYGYTF. The CDR3 nucleotides are TGTGCCAGCACCTACGGACAGGGGAACTATGGCTACACCTTC.

In nucleotides, the CDR3 is TGTGCCAGCTCACTCCTGGGACAATCCTCTGGGGCCAACGTCCTGACTTTC. Translation gives CASSLLGQSSGANVLTF. The rearrangement joins TRBV18 to TRBJ2-6; weak D call: TRBD1 (6 bases). Germline V gene lookup returns CDR1 KGHSH and CDR2 LQKENI. The CDR3 covers 17 residues. The V end lost 4 bases, the J end lost 0 bases, and 13 bases lay between the germline ends.

The chain has TRBV14 and TRBJ2-7; 12 bases are a match to TRBD2. The CDR3 length is 15 residues. The V segment lost 6 bases and the J segment 2 bases; nucleotides outside the gene matches: 5. Germline V CDR1 and CDR2: SGHDN, FVKESK. The CDR3 coding sequence is TGTGCCAGCAGTCTCCTAGCGGGGGGGCCCTACGAGCAGTACTTC. It yields the protein CASSLLAGGPYEQYF. The full variable domain, in which reference TRBV14 and TRBJ2-7 provide the parts outside the CDR3, is EAGVTQFPSHSVIEKGQTVTLRCDPISGHDNLYWYRRVMGKEIKFLLHFVKESKQDESGMPNNRFLAERTGGTYSTLKVQPAELEDSGVYFCASSLLAGGPYEQYFGPGTRLTVT.

This clone was observed a handful of times. The chain joins TRBV11-3 to TRBJ1-1; 10 nucleotides line up with TRBD1. CDR3 length: 12 amino acids. Trimming took 3 bases from V and 11 from J; bases not matched to a gene: 3. The germline CDR1 and CDR2 sequences are SGHNT and YENEEA. The DNA of the CDR3 is TGTGCCAGCAGCTTTGGACAGGGGGATGCTTTCTTT. This encodes CASSFGQGDAFF.

V usage is TRBV11-2 and J usage is TRBJ1-4; D call uncertain. Germline V lookup: CDR1 SGHAT, CDR2 FQNNGV. The CDR3 sequence is 14 residues long. Trimming shortened V by 5 bases and J by 7 bases, and 14 bases separated the two germline ends. The CDR3 DNA is TGTGCCAGCAGCCCGATCGCCGTGGGTGAAAAACTGTTTTTT. Residues: CASSPIAVGEKLFF.

The chain uses TRBV7-6 and TRBJ2-5; 7 nucleotides line up with TRBD1. This CDR3 contains 15 residues. Germline V gene lookup returns CDR1 SGHVS and CDR2 FNYEAQ. V trimming: 0 bases; J trimming: 5 bases; junction bases outside the gene matches: 6. The CDR3 region has the DNA TGTGCCAGCAGCTTAGCGCGACAGGGACGGGAGACCCAGTACTTC. Amino acids: CASSLARQGRETQYF.

This chain connects TRBV11-1 to TRBJ2-5, with 8 bases lining up with TRBD1. The V gene end was trimmed by 5 bases and the J gene end by 0 bases; junction bases not matched to a gene: 8. The V gene's germline CDR1 is SGHAT and CDR2 FQDESV (reference sequence). The CDR3 covers 16 residues. The CDR3, as DNA: TGTGCCAGCAGCCGTAGGCAGGGGGCAAACCAAGAGACCCAGTACTTC. It translates to CASSRRQGANQETQYF.

The chain combines TRBV10-3 with TRBJ2-3; TRBD2 matches at 7 bases. Trimming cost V 3 bases and J 0 bases; bases outside gene matches: 6. CDR3 size: 16 residues. CDR1 and CDR2 from the germline V gene are ENHRY and SYGVKD. The CDR3 DNA reads as TGTGCCATCAGTGAAGTGGCGGGAGCTAGCACAGATACGCAGTATTTT. Residues: CAISEVAGASTDTQYF.

The chain combines TRBV24-1 with TRBJ1-3; D not resolved. Germline V gives CDR1 KGHDR, CDR2 SFDVKD. The CDR3 has 19 amino acids. Trimming pared 5 bases from V and 3 bases from J, leaving 25 bases between. In DNA, the CDR3 is TGTGCCACCAGTGTCCCCGTAGGCGCCGACCGAACCGGTGGAAACACCATATATTTT. This encodes CATSVPVGADRTGGNTIYF.

This sequence joins TRBV3-1 (or the pseudogene TRBV3-2) and TRBJ1-1, with D unresolved. The germline V gene has CDR1 LGHDT and CDR2 YNNKEL (reference sequence). The ends were cut back, 0 bases at V and 2 bases at J, with 7 bases in the middle. The CDR3 totals 14 residues. The DNA of the CDR3 is TGTGCCAGCAGCCAAGACCCGATTAACACTGAAGCTTTCTTT. As protein: CASSQDPINTEAFF.

The chain couples TRBV7-9 to TRBJ2-7, with D possibly matching TRBD2 (6 bases). In germline, CDR1 is SEHNR, CDR2 FQNEAQ (reference sequence). The CDR3 runs 13 residues. Trimming pared 4 bases from V and 6 bases from J, leaving 13 bases between. DNA of the CDR3: TGTGCCAGCAGCTCTAGACTAGTCGGCGAGCAGTACTTC. Amino acid sequence: CASSSRLVGEQYF.

This clone was seen only once. The rearrangement uses TRBV19 and TRBJ2-1; tentatively, D is TRBD2 (5 bases). This CDR3 is built from 16 residues. Germline CDR1 is LNHDA and CDR2 is SQIVND (reference sequence). Trimming stripped 4 bases from V and 5 bases from J, with 18 bases between. In nucleotides, the CDR3 is TGTGCCAGTAGTAACCCCTTAAGGAGGTTTGACAATGAGCAGTTCTTC. This translates into CASSNPLRRFDNEQFF.

The chain recombines TRBV25-1 with TRBJ2-1; the match to TRBD2 covers 14 bases. The CDR3 sequence is 15 residues long. The germline gives CDR1 MGHDK, CDR2 SYGVNS. Trimming removed 8 bases from V and 7 bases from J; junction bases left unmatched: 7. The CDR3 loop is CASRRTSGGLNEQFF. The DNA for the CDR3 is TGTGCCAGCCGAAGGACTAGCGGGGGGTTGAATGAGCAGTTCTTC.

This sequence joins TRBV18 and TRBJ1-1; D not resolved. V was shortened by 3 bases and J by 8 bases, with 10 bases between the two germline ends. Germline CDR1 is KGHSH and CDR2 is LQKENI. The CDR3 is 12 residues long. The CDR3 sequence is CASSPAREEAFF. The DNA of the CDR3 is TGTGCCAGCTCACCGGCGCGAGAAGAAGCTTTCTTT.

CDR3 coding DNA: TGTGCCAGCAGCCAACTTTCCCTGGGACTAGCGGACTACGAGCAGTACTTC. Translation gives CASSQLSLGLADYEQYF. The rearrangement joins TRBV7-6 to TRBJ2-7; 11 bases line up with TRBD2. Germline V gene sequence: CDR1 SGHVS, CDR2 FNYEAQ. This CDR3 is 17 amino acids long. The J segment lost 3 bases and the V segment lost 5 bases, leaving 12 bases of the junction unmatched.

DNA of the CDR3: TGTGCCAGCAGCAAAAGAACGGCGGGACTGGCGGATACGCAGTATTTT. It specifies CASSKRTAGLADTQYF. The J gene is TRBJ2-3, the V gene TRBV21-1; TRBD2, as called in the table, went unchecked against the DNA. TRBV21-1 is labeled a pseudogene. The CDR3 sequence is 16 residues long.

The chain carries TRBV3-1 (or the pseudogene TRBV3-2) and TRBJ2-7; perhaps TRBD2 as D (6 bases). Germline V CDR1 and CDR2: LGHDT, YNNKEL (reference sequence). V was clipped by 2 bases and J by 1 base, with 18 bases between them. This CDR3 has 17 residues. The CDR3 spells CASSQIWGGTQSYEQYF. In DNA form, the CDR3 reads TGTGCCAGCAGCCAAATATGGGGTGGGACTCAATCCTACGAGCAGTACTTC.

This clone came up once. This rearrangement joins TRBV7-2 to TRBJ2-7; TRBD2 might be the D (6 bases). Trimming took 5 bases from V and 7 from J, leaving 21 bases between them. Germline loops: CDR1 SGHTA, CDR2 FQGNSA. The CDR3 totals 15 residues. The CDR3: CASSRGFSGGEEQYF. DNA of the CDR3: TGTGCCAGCAGCAGGGGATTTAGTGGAGGGGAGGAGCAGTACTTC.